This T cell receptor (beta chain) emerged from a study of T cells in localized non-small cell lung cancer. This clone was observed a few times. Only in-frame clones appear in the TCRdb table, and some are missing; sequencing was by immunoSEQ multiplex PCR. The sample contains tens of thousands of clones, approximately 91% of which appear only once. The CDR3 sequence is 16 residues long. The V end lost 3 bases, the J end lost 7 bases, and 18 bases lay between the germline ends. Germline V gene lookup returns CDR1 SGHDN and CDR2 FVKESK. The sample was peripheral blood, taken before any cancer treatment. The J gene is TRBJ2-2, the V gene TRBV14; TRBD2 might be the D (5 bases). The TCR was taken from a female donor at least 60 years old with stage I squamous cell lung carcinoma. The CDR3 reads CASSHYSGNKIGELFF. The CDR3 region has the DNA TGTGCCAGCAGCCACTACAGCGGAAACAAGATCGGGGAGCTGTTTTTT. Looking up the rest from reference TRBV14 and TRBJ2-2 gives the full variable domain: EAGVTQFPSHSVIEKGQTVTLRCDPISGHDNLYWYRRVMGKEIKFLLHFVKESKQDESGMPNNRFLAERTGGTYSTLKVQPAELEDSGVYFCASSHYSGNKIGELFFGEGSRLTVL.